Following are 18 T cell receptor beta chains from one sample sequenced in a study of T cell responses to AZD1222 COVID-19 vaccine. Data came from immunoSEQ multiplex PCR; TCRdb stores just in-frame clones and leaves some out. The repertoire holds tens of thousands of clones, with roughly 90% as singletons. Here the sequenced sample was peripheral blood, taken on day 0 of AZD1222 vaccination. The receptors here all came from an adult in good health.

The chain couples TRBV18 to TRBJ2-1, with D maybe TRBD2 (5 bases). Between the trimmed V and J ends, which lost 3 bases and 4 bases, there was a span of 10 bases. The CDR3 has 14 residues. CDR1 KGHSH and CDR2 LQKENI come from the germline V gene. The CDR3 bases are TGTGCCAGCTCACCGGGAGTGGGGTACAATGAGCAGTTCTTC. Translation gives CASSPGVGYNEQFF.

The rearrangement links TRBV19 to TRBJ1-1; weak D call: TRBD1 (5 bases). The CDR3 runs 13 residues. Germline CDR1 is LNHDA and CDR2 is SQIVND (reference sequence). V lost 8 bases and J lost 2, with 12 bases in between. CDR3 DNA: TGTGCCAGTTCTCCTAGGGGAAACACTGAAGCTTTCTTT. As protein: CASSPRGNTEAFF. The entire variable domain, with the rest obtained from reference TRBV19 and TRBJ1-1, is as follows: DGGITQSPKYLFRKEGQNVTLSCEQNLNHDAMYWYRQDPGQGLRLIYYSQIVNDFQKGDIAEGYSVSREKKESFPLTVTSAQKNPTAFYLCASSPRGNTEAFFGQGTRLTVV.

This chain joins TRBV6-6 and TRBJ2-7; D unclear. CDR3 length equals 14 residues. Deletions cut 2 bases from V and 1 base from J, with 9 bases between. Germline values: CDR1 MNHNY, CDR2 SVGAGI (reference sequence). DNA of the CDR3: TGTGCCAGCAGTTACGAATTCGGGTCCTACGAGCAGTACTTC. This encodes CASSYEFGSYEQYF.

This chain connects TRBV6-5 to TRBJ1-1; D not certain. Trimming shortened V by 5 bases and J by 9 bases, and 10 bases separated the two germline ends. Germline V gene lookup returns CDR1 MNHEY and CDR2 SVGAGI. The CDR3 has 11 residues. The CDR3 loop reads CASSRGPQAFF. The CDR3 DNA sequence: TGTGCCAGCAGTAGAGGGCCTCAAGCTTTCTTT.

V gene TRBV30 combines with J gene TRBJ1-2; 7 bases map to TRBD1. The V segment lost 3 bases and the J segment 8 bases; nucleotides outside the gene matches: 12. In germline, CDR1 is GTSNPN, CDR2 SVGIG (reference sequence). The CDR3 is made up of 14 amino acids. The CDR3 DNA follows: TGTGCCTGGAGCCTTGGGACAGTGAAGAGGGGCTACACCTTC. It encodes CAWSLGTVKRGYTF. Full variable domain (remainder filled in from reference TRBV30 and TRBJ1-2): SQTIHQWPATLVQPVGSPLSLECTVEGTSNPNLYWYRQAAGRGLQLLFYSVGIGQISSEVPQNLSASRPQDRQFILSSKKLLLSDSGFYLCAWSLGTVKRGYTFGSGTRLTVV.

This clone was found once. Written as DNA, the CDR3 is TGTGCCACCAGCCCGGAGAGGGGGGGGCAGATGGCGCTCGGGACCCAGTACTTC. As protein: CATSPERGGQMALGTQYF. This chain connects TRBV15 to TRBJ2-5; possible D gene TRBD2, 7 bases. This CDR3 region has 18 residues. Germline V CDR1 and CDR2: LNHNV, YYDKDF (reference sequence). The ends were cut back, 5 bases at V and 7 bases at J, with 29 bases in the middle.

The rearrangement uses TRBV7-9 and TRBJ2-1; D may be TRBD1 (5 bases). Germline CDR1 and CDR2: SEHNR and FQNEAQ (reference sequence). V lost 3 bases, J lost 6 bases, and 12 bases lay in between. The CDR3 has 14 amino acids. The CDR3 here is CASSFPRVINEQFF. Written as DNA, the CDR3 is TGTGCCAGCAGCTTCCCCAGGGTCATCAATGAGCAGTTCTTC.

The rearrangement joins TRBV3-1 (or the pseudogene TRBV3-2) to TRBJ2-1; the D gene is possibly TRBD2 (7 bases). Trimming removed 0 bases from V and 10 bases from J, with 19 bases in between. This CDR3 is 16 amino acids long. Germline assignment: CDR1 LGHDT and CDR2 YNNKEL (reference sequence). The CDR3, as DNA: TGTGCCAGCAGCCAAGATCGGAGGGGGGGCCTTACCGAGCAGTTCTTC. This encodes CASSQDRRGGLTEQFF.

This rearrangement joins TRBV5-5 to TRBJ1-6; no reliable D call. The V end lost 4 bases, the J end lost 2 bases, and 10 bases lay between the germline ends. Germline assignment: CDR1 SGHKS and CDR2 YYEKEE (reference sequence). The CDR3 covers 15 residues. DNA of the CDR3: TGTGCCAGCAGCCCTCCCCAGACCTATAATTCACCCCTCCACTTT. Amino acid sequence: CASSPPQTYNSPLHF.

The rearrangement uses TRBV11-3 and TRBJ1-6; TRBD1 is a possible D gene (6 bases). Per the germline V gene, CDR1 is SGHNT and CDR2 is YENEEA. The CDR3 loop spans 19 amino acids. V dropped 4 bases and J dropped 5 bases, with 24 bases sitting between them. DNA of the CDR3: TGTGCCAGCAGCTGGGGGGAATCGGGGACAAGGCGGGATAATTCACCCCTCCACTTT. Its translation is CASSWGESGTRRDNSPLHF.

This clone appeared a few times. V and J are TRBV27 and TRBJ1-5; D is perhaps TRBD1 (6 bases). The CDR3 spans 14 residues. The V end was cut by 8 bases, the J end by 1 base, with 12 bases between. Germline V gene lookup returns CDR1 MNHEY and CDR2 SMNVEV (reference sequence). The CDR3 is CASQRGGSNQPQHF. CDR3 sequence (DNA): TGTGCCAGCCAAAGGGGGGGAAGCAATCAGCCCCAGCATTTT.

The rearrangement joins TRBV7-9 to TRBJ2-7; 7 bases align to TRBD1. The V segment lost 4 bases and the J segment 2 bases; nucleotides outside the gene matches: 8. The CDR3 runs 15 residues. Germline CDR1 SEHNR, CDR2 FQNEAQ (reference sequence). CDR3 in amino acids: CASSSTGVPAYEQYF. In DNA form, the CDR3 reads TGTGCCAGCAGCTCCACAGGGGTTCCAGCCTACGAGCAGTACTTC.

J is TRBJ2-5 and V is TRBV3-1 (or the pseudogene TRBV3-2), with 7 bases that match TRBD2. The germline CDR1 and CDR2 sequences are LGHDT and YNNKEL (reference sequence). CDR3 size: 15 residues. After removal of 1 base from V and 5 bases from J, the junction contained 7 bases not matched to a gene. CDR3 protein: CASSQGGRDSETQYF. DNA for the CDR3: TGTGCCAGCAGCCAAGGGGGGAGGGATTCGGAGACCCAGTACTTC.

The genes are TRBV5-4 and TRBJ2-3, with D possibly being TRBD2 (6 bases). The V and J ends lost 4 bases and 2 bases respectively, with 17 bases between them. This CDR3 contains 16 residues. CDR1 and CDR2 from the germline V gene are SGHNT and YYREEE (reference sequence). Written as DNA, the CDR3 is TGTGCCAGCAGCCCGCACGACGGGAGAAACACAGATACGCAGTATTTT. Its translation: CASSPHDGRNTDTQYF.

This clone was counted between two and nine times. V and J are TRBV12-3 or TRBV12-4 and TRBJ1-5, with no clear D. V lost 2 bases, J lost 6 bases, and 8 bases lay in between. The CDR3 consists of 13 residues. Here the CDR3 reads CASSLTGIQPQHF. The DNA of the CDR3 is TGTGCCAGCAGTTTAACCGGGATTCAGCCCCAGCATTTT.

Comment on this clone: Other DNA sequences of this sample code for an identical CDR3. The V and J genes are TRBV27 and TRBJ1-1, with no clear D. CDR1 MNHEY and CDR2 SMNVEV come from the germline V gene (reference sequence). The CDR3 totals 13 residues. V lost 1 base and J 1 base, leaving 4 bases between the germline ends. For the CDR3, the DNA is TGTGCCAGCAGTTTATTTCGGAACACTGAAGCTTTCTTT. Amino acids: CASSLFRNTEAFF.

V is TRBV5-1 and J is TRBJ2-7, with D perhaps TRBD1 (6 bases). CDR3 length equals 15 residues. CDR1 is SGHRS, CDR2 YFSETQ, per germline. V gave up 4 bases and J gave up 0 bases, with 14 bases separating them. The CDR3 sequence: CASSARGTSSYEQYF. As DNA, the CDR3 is TGCGCCAGCAGCGCTAGGGGGACCAGCTCCTACGAGCAGTACTTC.

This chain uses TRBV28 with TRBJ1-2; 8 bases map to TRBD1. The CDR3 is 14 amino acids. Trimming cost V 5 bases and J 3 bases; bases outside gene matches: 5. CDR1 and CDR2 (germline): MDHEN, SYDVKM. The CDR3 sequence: CASSLTGEDYGYTF. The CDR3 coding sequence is TGTGCCAGCAGTCTGACAGGGGAGGACTATGGCTACACCTTC.